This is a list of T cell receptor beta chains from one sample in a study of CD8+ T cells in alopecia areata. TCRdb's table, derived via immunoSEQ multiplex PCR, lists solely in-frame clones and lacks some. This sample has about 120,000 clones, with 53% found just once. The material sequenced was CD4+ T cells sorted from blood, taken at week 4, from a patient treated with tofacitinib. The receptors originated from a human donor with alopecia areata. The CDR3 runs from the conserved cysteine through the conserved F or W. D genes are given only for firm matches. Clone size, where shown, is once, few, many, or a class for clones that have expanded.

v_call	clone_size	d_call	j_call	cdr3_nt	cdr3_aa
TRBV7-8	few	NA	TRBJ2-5	TGTGCCAGCAGCTTAGGGATTCAAGAGACCCAGTACTTC	CASSLGIQETQYF
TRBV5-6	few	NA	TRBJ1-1	TGTGCCAGCAGTCGAGGCGGGAGAGCCACCATGAACACTGAAGCTTTCTTT	CASSRGGRATMNTEAFF
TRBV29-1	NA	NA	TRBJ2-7	TGCAGCGTGCGACAGAGGTATTTCTACGAGCAGTACTTC	CSVRQRYFYEQYF
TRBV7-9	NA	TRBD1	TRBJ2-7	TGTGCCAGCAGCTCCGGACGGGACAGGGTGTACTTC	CASSSGRDRVYF
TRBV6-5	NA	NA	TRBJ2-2	TGTGCCAGCAGTTACTCTTACCTAAGTACCGGGGAGCTGTTTTTT	CASSYSYLSTGELFF
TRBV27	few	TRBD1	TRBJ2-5	TGTGCCAGCACGCGGACAGGGGGGCAAGAGACCCAGTACTTC	CASTRTGGQETQYF
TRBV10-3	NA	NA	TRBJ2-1	TGTGCCATCAGTGAGTCGGCGGCCGAGCAGTTCTTC	CAISESAAEQFF
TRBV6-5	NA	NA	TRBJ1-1	TGTGCCAGCAGAACGAGGAACACTGAAGCTTTCTTT	CASRTRNTEAFF
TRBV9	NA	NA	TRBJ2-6	TGTGCCAGCAGCGTAGCGCCTGGGGCCAACGTCCTGACTTTC	CASSVAPGANVLTF
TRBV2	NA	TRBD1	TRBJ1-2	TGTGCCAGCACCGGGACAGGACCCTATGGCTACACCTTC	CASTGTGPYGYTF